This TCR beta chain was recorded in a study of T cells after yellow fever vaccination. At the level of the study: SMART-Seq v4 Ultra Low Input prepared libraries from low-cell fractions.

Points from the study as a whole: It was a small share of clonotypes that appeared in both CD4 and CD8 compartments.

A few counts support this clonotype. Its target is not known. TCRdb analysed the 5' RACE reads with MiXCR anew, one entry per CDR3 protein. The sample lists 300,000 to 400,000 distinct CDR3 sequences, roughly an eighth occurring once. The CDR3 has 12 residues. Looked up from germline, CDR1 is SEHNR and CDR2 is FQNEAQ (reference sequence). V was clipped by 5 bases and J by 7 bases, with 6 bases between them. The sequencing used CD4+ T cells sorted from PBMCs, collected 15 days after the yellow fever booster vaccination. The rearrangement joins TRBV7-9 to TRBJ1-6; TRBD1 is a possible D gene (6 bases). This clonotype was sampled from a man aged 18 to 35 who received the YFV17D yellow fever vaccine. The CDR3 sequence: CASSGQNSPLHF. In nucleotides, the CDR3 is TGTGCCAGCAGCGGACAGAATTCACCCCTCCACTTT.